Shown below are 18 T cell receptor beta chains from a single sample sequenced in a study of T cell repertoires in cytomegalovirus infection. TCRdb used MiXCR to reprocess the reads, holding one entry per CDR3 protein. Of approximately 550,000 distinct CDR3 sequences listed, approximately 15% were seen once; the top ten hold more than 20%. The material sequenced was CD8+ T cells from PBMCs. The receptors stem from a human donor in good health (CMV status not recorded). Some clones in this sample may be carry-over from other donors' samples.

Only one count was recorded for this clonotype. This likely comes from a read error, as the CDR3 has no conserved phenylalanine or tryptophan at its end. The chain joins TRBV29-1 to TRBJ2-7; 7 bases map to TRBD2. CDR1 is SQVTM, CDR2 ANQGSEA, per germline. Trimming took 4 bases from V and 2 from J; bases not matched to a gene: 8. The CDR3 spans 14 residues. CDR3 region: CSVAASGKAYEQYL. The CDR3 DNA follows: TGCAGCGTTGCAGCCAGCGGGAAAGCCTACGAGCAGTACTTA.

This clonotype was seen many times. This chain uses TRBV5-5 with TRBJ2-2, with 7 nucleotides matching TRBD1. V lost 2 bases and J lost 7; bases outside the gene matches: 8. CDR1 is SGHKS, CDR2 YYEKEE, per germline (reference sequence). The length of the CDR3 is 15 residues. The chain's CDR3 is CASSLDRAGHGELFF. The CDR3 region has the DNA TGTGCCAGCAGCTTAGACAGGGCGGGTCACGGGGAGCTGTTTTTT.

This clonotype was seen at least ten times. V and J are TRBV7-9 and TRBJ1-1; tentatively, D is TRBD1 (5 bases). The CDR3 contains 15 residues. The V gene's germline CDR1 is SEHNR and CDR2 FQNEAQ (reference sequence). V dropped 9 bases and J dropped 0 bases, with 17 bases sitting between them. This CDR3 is CASSLGESMNTEAFF. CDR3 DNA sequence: TGTGCCAGTAGCCTGGGGGAAAGTATGAACACTGAAGCTTTCTTT.

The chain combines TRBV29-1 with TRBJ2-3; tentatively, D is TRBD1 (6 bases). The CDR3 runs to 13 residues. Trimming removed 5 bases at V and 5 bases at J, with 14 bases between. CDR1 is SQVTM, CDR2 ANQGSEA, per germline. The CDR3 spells CSVSGDSRDTQYF. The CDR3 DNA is TGCAGCGTTTCAGGGGATTCGAGAGATACGCAGTATTTT.

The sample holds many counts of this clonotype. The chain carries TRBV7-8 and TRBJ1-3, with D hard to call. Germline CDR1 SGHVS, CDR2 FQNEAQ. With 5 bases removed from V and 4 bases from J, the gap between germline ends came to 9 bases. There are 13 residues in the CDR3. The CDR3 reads CASSATGGNTIYF. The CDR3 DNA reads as TGTGCCAGCAGCGCCACCGGGGGAAACACCATATATTTT.

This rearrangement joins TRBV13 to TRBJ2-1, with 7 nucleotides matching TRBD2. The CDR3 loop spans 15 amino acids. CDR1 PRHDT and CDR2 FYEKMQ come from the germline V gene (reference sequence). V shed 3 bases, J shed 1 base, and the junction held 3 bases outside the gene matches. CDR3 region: CASSLSGESYNEQFF. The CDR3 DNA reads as TGTGCCAGCAGCTTGAGCGGGGAGTCCTACAATGAGCAGTTCTTC.

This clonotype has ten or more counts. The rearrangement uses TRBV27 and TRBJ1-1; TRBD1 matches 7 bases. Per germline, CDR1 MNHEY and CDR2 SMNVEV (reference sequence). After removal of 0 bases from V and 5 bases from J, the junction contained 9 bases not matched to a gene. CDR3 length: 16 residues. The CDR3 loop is CASSLSAYSGGTEAFF. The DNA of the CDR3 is TGTGCCAGCAGTTTATCGGCTTATTCAGGGGGGACTGAAGCTTTCTTT.

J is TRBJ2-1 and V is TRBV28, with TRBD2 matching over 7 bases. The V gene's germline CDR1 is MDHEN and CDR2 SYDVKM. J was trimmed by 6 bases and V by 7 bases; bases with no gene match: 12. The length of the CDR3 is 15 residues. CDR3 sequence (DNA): TGTGCCAGCACCTACCTCAGAGGGACTATCAATGAGCAGTTCTTC. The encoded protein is CASTYLRGTINEQFF.

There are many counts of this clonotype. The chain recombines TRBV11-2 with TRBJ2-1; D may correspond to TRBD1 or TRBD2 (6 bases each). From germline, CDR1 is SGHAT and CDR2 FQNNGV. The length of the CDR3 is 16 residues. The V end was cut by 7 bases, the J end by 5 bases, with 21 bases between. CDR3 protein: CASKSGGGPGHNEQFF. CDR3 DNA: TGTGCCAGCAAATCTGGTGGGGGGCCCGGCCACAATGAGCAGTTCTTC.

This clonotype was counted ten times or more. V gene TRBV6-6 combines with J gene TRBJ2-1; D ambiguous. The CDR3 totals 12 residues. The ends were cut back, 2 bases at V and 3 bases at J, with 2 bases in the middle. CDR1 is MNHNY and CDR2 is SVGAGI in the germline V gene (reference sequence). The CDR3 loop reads CASSYLYNEQFF. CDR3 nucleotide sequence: TGTGCCAGCAGTTACCTCTACAATGAGCAGTTCTTC.

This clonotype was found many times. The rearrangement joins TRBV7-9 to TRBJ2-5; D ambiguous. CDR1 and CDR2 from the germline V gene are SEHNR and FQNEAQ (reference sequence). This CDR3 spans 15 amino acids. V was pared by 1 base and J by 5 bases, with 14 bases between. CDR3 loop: CASSLGYARVETQYF. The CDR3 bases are TGTGCCAGCAGCTTAGGGTACGCGCGAGTTGAGACCCAGTACTTC.

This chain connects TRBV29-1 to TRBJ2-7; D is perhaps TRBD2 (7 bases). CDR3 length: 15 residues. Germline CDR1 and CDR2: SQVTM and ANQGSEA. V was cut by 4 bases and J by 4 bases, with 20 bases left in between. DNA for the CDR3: TGCAGCGTTGTGGGGGGGGGCATCGTAGGGTACGAGCAGTACTTC. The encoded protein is CSVVGGGIVGYEQYF.

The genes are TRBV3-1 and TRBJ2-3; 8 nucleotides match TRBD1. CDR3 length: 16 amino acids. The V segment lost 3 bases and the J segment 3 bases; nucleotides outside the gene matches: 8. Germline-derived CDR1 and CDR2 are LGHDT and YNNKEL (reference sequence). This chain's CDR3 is CASSQSWTGRTDTQYF. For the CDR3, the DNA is TGTGCCAGCAGCCAGAGTTGGACAGGGCGGACAGATACGCAGTATTTT.

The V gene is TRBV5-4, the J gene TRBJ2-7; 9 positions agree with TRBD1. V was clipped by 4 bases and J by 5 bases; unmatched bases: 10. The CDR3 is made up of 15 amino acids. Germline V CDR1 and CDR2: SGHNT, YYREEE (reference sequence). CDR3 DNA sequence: TGTGCCAGCAGCGTTCCGGGACAGGGTCCCCACGAGCAGTACTTC. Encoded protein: CASSVPGQGPHEQYF.

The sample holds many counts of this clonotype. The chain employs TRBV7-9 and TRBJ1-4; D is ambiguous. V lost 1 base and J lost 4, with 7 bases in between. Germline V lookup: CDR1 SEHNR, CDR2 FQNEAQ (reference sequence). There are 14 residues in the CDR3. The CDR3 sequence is CASSLDSHNEKLFF. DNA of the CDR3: TGTGCCAGCAGCTTAGACAGCCATAATGAAAAACTGTTTTTT.

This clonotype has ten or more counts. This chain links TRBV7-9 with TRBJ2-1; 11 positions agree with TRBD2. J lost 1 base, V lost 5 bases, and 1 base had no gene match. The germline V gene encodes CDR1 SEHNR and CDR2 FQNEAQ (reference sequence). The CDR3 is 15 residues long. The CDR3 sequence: CASSGLAGSYNEQFF. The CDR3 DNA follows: TGTGCCAGCAGCGGACTAGCGGGTTCCTACAATGAGCAGTTCTTC.

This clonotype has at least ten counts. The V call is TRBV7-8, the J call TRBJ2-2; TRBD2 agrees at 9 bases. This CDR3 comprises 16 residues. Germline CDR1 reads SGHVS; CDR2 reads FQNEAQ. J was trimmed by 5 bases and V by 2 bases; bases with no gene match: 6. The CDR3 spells CASSLYSGGGTGELFF. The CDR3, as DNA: TGTGCCAGCAGCTTATATAGCGGGGGTGGAACCGGGGAGCTGTTTTTT.

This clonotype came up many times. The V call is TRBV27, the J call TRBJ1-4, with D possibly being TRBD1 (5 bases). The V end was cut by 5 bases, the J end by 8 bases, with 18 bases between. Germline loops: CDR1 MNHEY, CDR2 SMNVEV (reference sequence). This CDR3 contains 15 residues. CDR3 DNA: TGTGCCAGCAGTATGCTCGCAGGGATTAGGGAAAAACTGTTTTTT. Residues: CASSMLAGIREKLFF.